The 26 T cell receptor beta chains given below trace back to one sample, sequenced in a study of T cell repertoires in cytomegalovirus infection. TCRdb reanalysed the reads using MiXCR and keeps one entry per CDR3 protein. The repertoire holds about 130,000 distinct CDR3 sequences, with about 31% as singletons. Their antigens remain unidentified. Specimen: CD8+ T cells from cultured PBMCs, collected from culture after CMV antigen stimulation. Receptor source: a human donor in good health (CMV status not recorded). Some clones in this sample may be carry-over from other donors' samples.

This clonotype has a handful of counts. The V and J genes are TRBV20-1 and TRBJ1-5, with 8 nucleotides matching TRBD1. CDR1 is DFQATT and CDR2 is SNEGSKA in the germline V gene (reference sequence). CDR3 length: 14 amino acids. V lost 5 bases, J lost 6 bases, and 9 bases stayed unmatched. The CDR3 spells CSALDRETSQPQHF. DNA for the CDR3: TGCAGTGCTCTGGACAGGGAGACTAGTCAGCCCCAGCATTTT.

This clonotype was detected only a few times. The junction departs from germline at one end; a sequencing error may be responsible. The chain employs TRBV5-1 and TRBJ1-1; 10 bases are a match to TRBD1. This CDR3 is 17 amino acids long. CDR1 is SGHRS, CDR2 YFSETQ, per germline. The CDR3 spells CASSPGQGTSFSSRWIF. CDR3 nucleotide sequence: TGCGCCAGCAGCCCGGGACAGGGGACCTCATTTTCCTCCAGGTGGATCTTT.

V usage is TRBV5-1 and J usage is TRBJ1-1, with D tentatively TRBD1 (6 bases). CDR3 size: 15 residues. Germline CDR1 is SGHRS and CDR2 is YFSETQ. Trimming took off 0 bases at V and 2 bases at J, with 11 bases between the two ends. The CDR3 here is CASSLGRQVNTEAFF. The CDR3 bases are TGCGCCAGCAGCTTGGGTCGACAGGTAAACACTGAAGCTTTCTTT.

The chain carries TRBV6-5 and TRBJ1-2; 8 bases fit TRBD1. The CDR3 totals 13 residues. V lost 6 bases, J lost 5 bases, and 5 bases stayed unmatched. Germline lookup yields CDR1 MNHEY and CDR2 SVGAGI. CDR3 bases: TGTGCCAGCAGACTGGACAGGGTTTATGGCTACACCTTC. This sequence encodes CASRLDRVYGYTF.

The chain employs TRBV2 and TRBJ2-7, with D hard to call. Trimming took off 3 bases at V and 9 bases at J, with 15 bases between the two ends. The germline gives CDR1 SNHLY, CDR2 FYNNEI. The CDR3 is 13 residues long. CDR3 protein: CASSEAGFTGQYF. The CDR3, as DNA: TGTGCCAGCAGTGAGGCCGGCTTTACGGGGCAGTACTTC.

The chain has TRBV4-2 and TRBJ1-1; D is undetermined. The V gene lost 0 bases and the J gene lost 0 bases, with 8 bases spanning the gap. This CDR3 is 15 amino acids long. Germline V CDR1 and CDR2: LGHNA, YNFKEQ. Here the CDR3 DNA reads TGTGCCAGCAGCCAAGATGACGGCGTGAACACTGAAGCTTTCTTT. This encodes CASSQDDGVNTEAFF.

This clonotype was picked up a small number of times. V and J are TRBV11-1 and TRBJ2-5; 8 bases fit TRBD2. Per the germline V gene, CDR1 is SGHAT and CDR2 is FQDESV (reference sequence). The CDR3 totals 15 residues. The J segment lost 5 bases and the V segment lost 5 bases, leaving 10 bases of the junction unmatched. CDR3 in amino acids: CASSLESGGGETQYF. The CDR3 nucleotides are TGTGCCAGCAGCCTCGAGAGTGGCGGGGGGGAGACCCAGTACTTC.

V gene TRBV7-2 combines with J gene TRBJ2-5; TRBD2 matches 8 bases. V lost 0 bases to trimming and J lost 4 bases; unmatched junction nucleotides: 4. Germline V gene lookup returns CDR1 SGHTA and CDR2 FQGNSA. The CDR3 extends over 15 amino acids. The CDR3 nucleotides read TGTGCCAGCAGCTTAGCGGGCGGGGGGTTAGAGACCCAGTACTTC. Its translation is CASSLAGGGLETQYF.

The chain couples TRBV27 to TRBJ1-2; no clear D gene. Germline CDR1 MNHEY, CDR2 SMNVEV (reference sequence). Between the trimmed V and J ends, which lost 6 bases and 0 bases, there was a span of 8 bases. The CDR3 sequence is 13 residues long. This CDR3 is CASSPASNYGYTF. As DNA, the CDR3 is TGTGCCAGCAGCCCAGCCTCTAACTATGGCTACACCTTC.

This clonotype was recorded many times. The chain couples TRBV7-2 to TRBJ1-6; D remains unclear. Trimming stripped 5 bases from V and 7 bases from J, with 15 bases between. There are 15 residues in the CDR3. Germline lookup yields CDR1 SGHTA and CDR2 FQGNSA. CDR3 in amino acids: CASSRAGRVNSPLHF. CDR3 DNA: TGTGCCAGCAGCCGCGCCGGACGGGTAAATTCACCCCTCCACTTT.

CDR3 in DNA: TGCAGTGCTAGCGGAGGAGGCTATAGCAATCAGCCCCAGCATTTT. This sequence encodes CSASGGGYSNQPQHF. The chain employs TRBV20-1 and TRBJ1-5; the D is unclear. The germline V and J ends were trimmed by 3 bases and 0 bases, with 12 bases remaining between them. CDR1 DFQATT and CDR2 SNEGSKA come from the germline V gene (reference sequence). This CDR3 is 15 amino acids long.

This clonotype came up a few times. The chain recombines TRBV19 with TRBJ1-2, with D possibly TRBD1 on 6 matching bases. Germline CDR1 and CDR2: LNHDA and SQIVND (reference sequence). The CDR3 sequence is 13 residues long. The CDR3 DNA follows: TGTGCTAGCCACAGGGTCCAGAACTATGGCTACACCTTC. Protein sequence: CASHRVQNYGYTF.

This clonotype was seen more than once but under ten times. The chain couples TRBV7-9 to TRBJ2-3; the match to TRBD2 covers 9 bases. Trimming at V came to 6 bases and at J to 6 bases, leaving 19 bases not matched to a gene. Germline assignment: CDR1 SEHNR and CDR2 FQNEAQ (reference sequence). The CDR3 loop spans 18 amino acids. The CDR3 protein is CASRGMAGGSVWMDTQYF. Written as DNA, the CDR3 is TGTGCCAGCAGGGGGATGGCGGGGGGGTCAGTTTGGATGGATACGCAGTATTTT.

This chain uses TRBV27 with TRBJ2-7; a weak D match, TRBD2 (6 bases). The ends were cut back, 5 bases at V and 3 bases at J, with 20 bases in the middle. This CDR3 is 16 amino acids long. The germline CDR1 and CDR2 sequences are MNHEY and SMNVEV (reference sequence). The CDR3 nucleotides are TGTGCCAGCAGTCCAAATTGGAGAATGGGGGGCTACGAGCAGTACTTC. Protein: CASSPNWRMGGYEQYF.

The J gene is TRBJ1-5, the V gene TRBV7-6; perhaps TRBD1 as D (5 bases). The CDR3 consists of 15 residues. Germline V lookup: CDR1 SGHVS, CDR2 FNYEAQ. The V end lost 8 bases, the J end lost 7 bases, and 21 bases lay between the germline ends. In DNA, the CDR3 is TGTGCCAGCGCTCAAGGGACCCAGACAATGCAGCCCCAGCATTTT. Its translation is CASAQGTQTMQPQHF.

The chain is built from TRBV27 and TRBJ2-5; 11 bases are shared with TRBD1. From germline, CDR1 is MNHEY and CDR2 SMNVEV (reference sequence). There are 18 residues in the CDR3. V lost 2 bases, J lost 4 bases, and 12 bases stayed unmatched. This CDR3 is CASSLPGTGGSLVETQYF. The CDR3 DNA reads as TGTGCCAGCAGTTTACCCGGGACAGGGGGGTCTTTGGTAGAGACCCAGTACTTC.

This clonotype appeared many times. The rearrangement links TRBV7-9 to TRBJ2-7; 8 bases map to TRBD1. This CDR3 is 13 amino acids long. Trimming removed 5 bases from V and 1 base from J; junction bases left unmatched: 1. The germline CDR1 and CDR2 sequences are SEHNR and FQNEAQ (reference sequence). The CDR3: CASSGTGSYEQYF. CDR3 bases: TGTGCCAGCAGCGGGACAGGATCCTACGAGCAGTACTTC. Full variable domain (outside the CDR3, taken from reference TRBV7-9 and TRBJ2-7): DTGVSQNPRHKITKRGQNVTFRCDPISEHNRLYWYRQTLGQGPEFLTYFQNEAQLEKSRLLSDRFSAERPKGSFSTLEIQRTEQGDSAMYLCASSGTGSYEQYFGPGTRLTVT.

The table lists this clonotype with a few counts. This sequence joins TRBV7-8 and TRBJ2-7; TRBD2 might be the D (5 bases). The CDR3 is 16 amino acids. V gave up 1 base and J gave up 1 base, with 14 bases separating them. Germline CDR1 is SGHVS and CDR2 is FQNEAQ. DNA of the CDR3: TGTGCCAGCAGCTTAGTTGTTGGAGGACTTTCCTACGAGCAGTACTTC. Amino acids: CASSLVVGGLSYEQYF.

At least ten counts were recorded for this clonotype. The chain couples TRBV7-2 to TRBJ2-1; D gene ambiguous. This CDR3 has 13 amino acids. V was trimmed by 4 bases and J by 10 bases, leaving 14 bases between them. The germline gives CDR1 SGHTA, CDR2 FQGNSA. CDR3 DNA sequence: TGTGCCAGCAGCTCGGACCCCTTTAAGGAGCAGTTCTTC. Protein sequence: CASSSDPFKEQFF. Combining the CDR3 with reference TRBV7-2 and TRBJ2-1 gives the whole variable domain GAGVSQSPSNKVTEKGKDVELRCDPISGHTALYWYRQSLGQGLEFLIYFQGNSAPDKSGLPSDRFSAERTGGSVSTLTIQRTQQEDSAVYLCASSSDPFKEQFFGPGTRLTVL.

The J gene is TRBJ2-3, the V gene TRBV2; the D gene is possibly TRBD2 (6 bases). V was pared by 4 bases and J by 4 bases, with 12 bases between. In germline, CDR1 is SNHLY, CDR2 FYNNEI. The CDR3 length is 14 residues. The CDR3 DNA reads TGTGCCAGCAGTGGGCCTAGCGTTGCAGATACGCAGTATTTT. Amino acid sequence: CASSGPSVADTQYF.

There are many counts of this clonotype. The V call is TRBV7-2, the J call TRBJ2-1, with D hard to call. This CDR3 has 12 amino acids. CDR1 is SGHTA and CDR2 is FQGNSA in the germline V gene. The V end lost 5 bases, the J end lost 5 bases, and 7 bases lay between the germline ends. The CDR3 sequence: CASSQAHNEQFF. In DNA form, the CDR3 reads TGTGCCAGCAGCCAAGCACACAATGAGCAGTTCTTC.

The chain has TRBV7-4 and TRBJ2-5, with D unresolved. Trimming left V 5 bases short and J 2 bases short, with 24 bases between. The CDR3 has 18 residues. Germline CDR1 and CDR2: SGHVT and SQSDAQ. CDR3 sequence reads: CASSPAGPWGTQQETQYF. CDR3 DNA: TGTGCCAGCAGCCCGGCAGGTCCTTGGGGAACCCAACAAGAGACCCAGTACTTC. Combining the CDR3 with reference TRBV7-4 and TRBJ2-5 gives the whole variable domain GAGVSQSPRYKVAKRGRDVALRCDSISGHVTLYWYRQTLGQGSEVLTYSQSDAQRDKSGRPSGRFSAERPERSVSTLKIQRTEQGDSAVYLCASSPAGPWGTQQETQYFGPGTRLLVL.

This clonotype appeared a single time. The chain joins TRBV7-6 to TRBJ2-1; D could derive from TRBD1 or TRBD2 (6 bases each). Looked up from germline, CDR1 is SGHVS and CDR2 is FNYEAQ. This CDR3 comprises 16 residues. Trimming stripped 4 bases from V and 2 bases from J, with 15 bases between. CDR3 amino acids: CASSSEGGPAYNEQFF. CDR3 bases: TGTGCCAGCAGCTCGGAGGGGGGCCCAGCCTACAATGAGCAGTTCTTC.

The chain is built from TRBV20-1 and TRBJ2-1; tentative D call: TRBD1 (5 bases). Germline loops: CDR1 DFQATT, CDR2 SNEGSKA (reference sequence). The ends were cut back, 0 bases at V and 1 base at J, with 13 bases in the middle. The CDR3 length is 16 residues. CDR3 coding DNA: TGCAGTGCTAGAGATCTCCAGGGATCGTCCTACAATGAGCAGTTCTTC. This sequence encodes CSARDLQGSSYNEQFF.

V gene TRBV2 combines with J gene TRBJ1-4; 10 nucleotides match TRBD1. This CDR3 comprises 15 residues. The germline CDR1 and CDR2 sequences are SNHLY and FYNNEI. The V segment lost 5 bases and the J segment 1 base; nucleotides outside the gene matches: 1. The CDR3 is CASSRDRGTNEKLFF. The CDR3 DNA sequence: TGTGCCAGCAGTCGGGACAGGGGAACTAATGAAAAACTGTTTTTT.

V and J are TRBV28 and TRBJ2-7; 7 nucleotides match TRBD1. Trimming took 10 bases from V and 6 from J; bases not matched to a gene: 9. This CDR3 comprises 12 residues. Germline lookup yields CDR1 MDHEN and CDR2 SYDVKM. The CDR3 nucleotides read TGTGCCACCCTGACAGGGTCCAGCGAGCAGTACTTC. As protein: CATLTGSSEQYF.